Described below is a single T cell receptor (beta chain) sequence and its context. Its matching antigen is unknown. Germline values: CDR1 SEHNR, CDR2 FQNEAQ (reference sequence). This CDR3 has 17 amino acids. J gave up 2 bases and V 2 bases, and 6 bases lay outside the gene matches. The data originate from a study of cytomegalovirus exposure and HLA in healthy donors. Primers: 60 Vbeta forward and 13 Jbeta reverse. How the authors handled the data: Later, an analysis found 65 million to 85 million unique TCR beta chains, and roughly 9.9 million of these were shared. TCRdb keeps only in-frame clones here, not all; method: immunoSEQ multiplex PCR. V, J and clone size derive from that table, while D and trimming were established from the DNA sequence. The repertoire holds some 200,000 clones, with more than 65% as singletons. Study conclusions and caveats: Donors belonging to an Asian-associated ancestry cluster reportedly showed fewer N-insertions in productive TCRs than the roughly 700-donor mean, according to what a later analysis found. When a later analysis compared HLA-associated TCR beta chains with equally common others, the HLA-associated chains turned out to be more clonally expanded and to have lower generation probabilities. For TCR beta chains, V- and J-gene trimming was later linked to a missense DCLRE1C variant.

Sequenced input: PBMCs. The chain links TRBV7-9 to TRBJ2-1, with 10 bases fitting TRBD2. The origin of this receptor is a man aged 18 to 30 in good health and CMV-seronegative. CDR3 sequence: CASSLKGTSGTYNEQFF. The CDR3 coding sequence is TGTGCCAGCAGCTTAAAGGGTACTAGCGGGACCTACAATGAGCAGTTCTTC.